One TCR beta chain is described in this entry. It was during active infection that Seattle patients were enrolled and then longitudinally followed. The sample originates from a study of blood T cell repertoires in COVID-19. Study at large: Samples representing acute and convalescent COVID-19 were sourced from the United States, Italy and Spain. T cells, B-cell-depleted T cells, or PBMCs supplied cDNA or gDNA.

CDR3 length: 14 residues. Germline CDR1 is SGHTA and CDR2 is FQGNSA. The junction had 5 bases not matched to a gene; V was cut back by 5 bases and J by 4 bases. Methods used by the authors: Estimated nucleated cell counts came from reference gene primer amplification. Clones were read by immunoSEQ multiplex PCR, and TCRdb kept only the in-frame ones, dropping some. V and J calls and clone size follow that table, whereas D and trimming were derived from the DNA. The sample has approximately 89,000 clones; 78% are singletons. The rearrangement uses TRBV7-2 and TRBJ1-2; 9 nucleotides agree with TRBD1. The specimen sequenced was peripheral blood. The clonotype was recovered from a man aged 70-80 years with COVID-19, enrolled during active disease. The DNA of the CDR3 is TGTGCCAGCAGCCCGGGACAGGGAGGCTATGGCTACACCTTC. Translating gives CASSPGQGGYGYTF.